One and the same sample provided the 16 T cell receptor beta chains below, sequenced in a study of T cell responses to AZD1222 COVID-19 vaccine. TCRdb keeps only in-frame clones here, not all; method: immunoSEQ multiplex PCR. The repertoire consists of some 99,000 clones, with around nine tenths occurring once and the leading ten covering about a sixth. The source material was peripheral blood, sampled 28 days after the second AZD1222 dose. These receptors were collected from an adult who received the AZD1222 COVID-19 vaccine.

V and J are TRBV5-1 and TRBJ1-5, with 9 bases matching TRBD1. The germline V gene encodes CDR1 SGHRS and CDR2 YFSETQ. V lost 4 bases to trimming and J lost 2 bases; unmatched junction nucleotides: 7. The CDR3 sequence is 16 residues long. CDR3 region: CASSPGQGSGNQPQHF. DNA of the CDR3: TGCGCCAGCAGCCCCGGACAGGGGAGCGGCAATCAGCCCCAGCATTTT. Drawing the rest from reference TRBV5-1 and TRBJ1-5, the complete variable domain is KAGVTQTPRYLIKTRGQQVTLSCSPISGHRSVSWYQQTPGQGLQFLFEYFSETQRNKGNFPGRFSGRQFSNSRSEMNVSTLELGDSALYLCASSPGQGSGNQPQHFGDGTRLSIL.

This clone has just one count. The chain links TRBV28 to TRBJ2-2; the D gene is possibly TRBD1 (6 bases). The germline V gene has CDR1 MDHEN and CDR2 SYDVKM. The CDR3 loop spans 14 amino acids. The V end was cut by 3 bases, the J end by 8 bases, with 13 bases between. CDR3 DNA sequence: TGTGCCAGCAGTTTCGAGGGGGTCGTAGGGGAGCTGTTTTTT. Translation gives CASSFEGVVGELFF.

The CDR3 protein is CASSLMGQGFHEQYF. CDR3 in DNA: TGTGCCAGCAGCTTGATGGGACAGGGGTTCCACGAGCAGTACTTC. This chain connects TRBV7-3 to TRBJ2-7, with 10 bases identical to TRBD1. Looked up from germline, CDR1 is SGHTA and CDR2 is FQGTGA. The V segment lost 3 bases and the J segment 5 bases; nucleotides outside the gene matches: 7. The CDR3 runs 15 residues.

This clone was seen just once. This chain connects TRBV7-2 to TRBJ1-3; 10 bases are a match to TRBD1. The CDR3 runs to 15 residues. After removal of 4 bases from V and 11 bases from J, the junction contained 11 bases not matched to a gene. Per germline, CDR1 SGHTA and CDR2 FQGNSA. This chain's CDR3 is CASSSSGTGVTAIYF. As DNA, the CDR3 is TGTGCCAGCAGCTCCTCCGGGACAGGGGTGACGGCCATATATTTT.

The rearrangement uses TRBV28 and TRBJ2-7; 12 positions match TRBD2. The length of the CDR3 is 14 residues. The germline V gene has CDR1 MDHEN and CDR2 SYDVKM. The CDR3: CVVLAGGRSDEQYF. CDR3 nucleotide sequence: TGTGTTGTACTAGCGGGAGGTCGAAGCGACGAGCAGTACTTC.

V usage is TRBV6-2 or TRBV6-3 and J usage is TRBJ1-2; TRBD1 aligns across 12 bases. The CDR3 sequence is 19 residues long. The germline CDR1 and CDR2 sequences are MNHEY and SVGEGT. V gave up 2 bases and J gave up 2 bases; unmatched junction bases: 12. DNA for the CDR3: TGTGCCAGCAGTTACCTCACGACCGGGACAGGGGGCGCAAACTATGGCTACACCTTC. Protein product: CASSYLTTGTGGANYGYTF.

The table lists this clone with a few counts. The chain employs TRBV5-1 and TRBJ2-7; a possible D gene is TRBD2 (6 bases). Trimming left V 0 bases short and J 0 bases short, with 10 bases between. The germline gives CDR1 SGHRS, CDR2 YFSETQ. There are 15 residues in the CDR3. This chain's CDR3 is CASSLVGGSSYEQYF. CDR3 sequence (DNA): TGCGCCAGCAGCTTGGTGGGAGGAAGCTCCTACGAGCAGTACTTC. Variable domain in full (rest from reference TRBV5-1 and TRBJ2-7): KAGVTQTPRYLIKTRGQQVTLSCSPISGHRSVSWYQQTPGQGLQFLFEYFSETQRNKGNFPGRFSGRQFSNSRSEMNVSTLELGDSALYLCASSLVGGSSYEQYFGPGTRLTVT.

This chain links TRBV11-2 with TRBJ2-7, with D possibly matching TRBD1 (6 bases). CDR1 is SGHAT and CDR2 is FQNNGV in the germline V gene. The CDR3 runs to 14 residues. Trimming took off 0 bases at V and 5 bases at J, with 11 bases between the two ends. DNA of the CDR3: TGTGCCAGCAGCTTAGAAACAGGGAACGACGAGCAGTACTTC. Translating it yields CASSLETGNDEQYF.

This chain uses TRBV6-2 or TRBV6-3 with TRBJ2-2; 7 bases fit TRBD2. In germline, CDR1 is MNHEY, CDR2 SVGEGT. The junction had 5 bases not matched to a gene; V was cut back by 6 bases and J by 4 bases. The CDR3 loop spans 14 amino acids. This chain's CDR3 is CASSREGPTGELFF. The CDR3 nucleotides read TGTGCCAGCAGCAGGGAGGGCCCCACCGGGGAGCTGTTTTTT.

The chain employs TRBV5-1 and TRBJ2-1, with 11 nucleotides matching TRBD1. Per germline, CDR1 SGHRS and CDR2 YFSETQ. The CDR3 length is 15 residues. Trimming removed 4 bases from V and 8 bases from J; junction bases left unmatched: 8. DNA for the CDR3: TGCGCCAGCAGCGAATCCGGGACAGGGGGGGATGAGCAGTTCTTC. It encodes CASSESGTGGDEQFF.

The genes are TRBV15 and TRBJ2-1; the D is unclear. The CDR3 runs to 15 residues. The V and J ends lost 1 base and 3 bases respectively, with 10 bases between them. CDR1 is LNHNV, CDR2 YYDKDF, per germline (reference sequence). The CDR3 DNA is TGTGCCACCAGCAGAGGAGCACAGAGCTACAATGAGCAGTTCTTC. Translation gives CATSRGAQSYNEQFF.

This clone is a singleton in its sample. This rearrangement joins TRBV12-5 to TRBJ2-3; the D is unclear. Germline V gives CDR1 LGHNT, CDR2 FRNRAP. V shed 2 bases and J shed 2 bases, with 11 bases lying between them. The CDR3 sequence is 15 residues long. The CDR3 here is CASGLNGQATDTQYF. CDR3 in DNA: TGTGCTAGTGGTTTGAACGGGCAAGCCACAGATACGCAGTATTTT. Full variable domain (remainder filled in from reference TRBV12-5 and TRBJ2-3): DARVTQTPRHKVTEMGQEVTMRCQPILGHNTVFWYRQTMMQGLELLAYFRNRAPLDDSGMPKDRFSAEMPDATLATLKIQPSEPRDSAVYFCASGLNGQATDTQYFGPGTRLTVL.

The rearrangement uses TRBV3-1 (or the pseudogene TRBV3-2) and TRBJ2-2, with D possibly TRBD1 on 5 matching bases. The CDR3 is 16 amino acids. Trimming removed 2 bases from V and 8 bases from J, with 18 bases in between. Germline loops: CDR1 LGHDT, CDR2 YNNKEL (reference sequence). The CDR3 DNA reads TGTGCCAGCAGCCAACCCGCGACTTCCTCAGGGGGGGAGCTGTTTTTT. Translation gives CASSQPATSSGGELFF.

The chain joins TRBV4-2 to TRBJ1-6, with 7 bases lining up with TRBD1. J lost 4 bases, V lost 5 bases, and 11 bases had no gene match. The CDR3 length is 17 residues. Germline-derived CDR1 and CDR2 are LGHNA and YNFKEQ. The CDR3 sequence is CASSATGTASYNSPLHF. CDR3 in DNA: TGTGCCAGCAGCGCGACCGGGACAGCCTCTTATAATTCACCCCTCCACTTT.

The chain is built from TRBV27 and TRBJ2-1, with D maybe TRBD2 (5 bases). The V gene lost 1 base and the J gene lost 0 bases, with 7 bases spanning the gap. The CDR3 covers 15 residues. Germline assignment: CDR1 MNHEY and CDR2 SMNVEV (reference sequence). CDR3 sequence: CASSLFGGSYNEQFF. CDR3 nucleotides: TGTGCCAGCAGTTTATTCGGAGGCTCCTACAATGAGCAGTTCTTC.

This clone appeared a single time. The V call is TRBV5-5, the J call TRBJ1-2; 10 bases map to TRBD1. The length of the CDR3 is 14 residues. Germline CDR1 is SGHKS and CDR2 is YYEKEE (reference sequence). Unmatched junction bases numbered 2, after V lost 4 bases and J lost 2 bases. This chain's CDR3 is CASSRTGGNYGYTF. Here the CDR3 DNA reads TGTGCCAGCAGCAGGACAGGGGGGAACTATGGCTACACCTTC.